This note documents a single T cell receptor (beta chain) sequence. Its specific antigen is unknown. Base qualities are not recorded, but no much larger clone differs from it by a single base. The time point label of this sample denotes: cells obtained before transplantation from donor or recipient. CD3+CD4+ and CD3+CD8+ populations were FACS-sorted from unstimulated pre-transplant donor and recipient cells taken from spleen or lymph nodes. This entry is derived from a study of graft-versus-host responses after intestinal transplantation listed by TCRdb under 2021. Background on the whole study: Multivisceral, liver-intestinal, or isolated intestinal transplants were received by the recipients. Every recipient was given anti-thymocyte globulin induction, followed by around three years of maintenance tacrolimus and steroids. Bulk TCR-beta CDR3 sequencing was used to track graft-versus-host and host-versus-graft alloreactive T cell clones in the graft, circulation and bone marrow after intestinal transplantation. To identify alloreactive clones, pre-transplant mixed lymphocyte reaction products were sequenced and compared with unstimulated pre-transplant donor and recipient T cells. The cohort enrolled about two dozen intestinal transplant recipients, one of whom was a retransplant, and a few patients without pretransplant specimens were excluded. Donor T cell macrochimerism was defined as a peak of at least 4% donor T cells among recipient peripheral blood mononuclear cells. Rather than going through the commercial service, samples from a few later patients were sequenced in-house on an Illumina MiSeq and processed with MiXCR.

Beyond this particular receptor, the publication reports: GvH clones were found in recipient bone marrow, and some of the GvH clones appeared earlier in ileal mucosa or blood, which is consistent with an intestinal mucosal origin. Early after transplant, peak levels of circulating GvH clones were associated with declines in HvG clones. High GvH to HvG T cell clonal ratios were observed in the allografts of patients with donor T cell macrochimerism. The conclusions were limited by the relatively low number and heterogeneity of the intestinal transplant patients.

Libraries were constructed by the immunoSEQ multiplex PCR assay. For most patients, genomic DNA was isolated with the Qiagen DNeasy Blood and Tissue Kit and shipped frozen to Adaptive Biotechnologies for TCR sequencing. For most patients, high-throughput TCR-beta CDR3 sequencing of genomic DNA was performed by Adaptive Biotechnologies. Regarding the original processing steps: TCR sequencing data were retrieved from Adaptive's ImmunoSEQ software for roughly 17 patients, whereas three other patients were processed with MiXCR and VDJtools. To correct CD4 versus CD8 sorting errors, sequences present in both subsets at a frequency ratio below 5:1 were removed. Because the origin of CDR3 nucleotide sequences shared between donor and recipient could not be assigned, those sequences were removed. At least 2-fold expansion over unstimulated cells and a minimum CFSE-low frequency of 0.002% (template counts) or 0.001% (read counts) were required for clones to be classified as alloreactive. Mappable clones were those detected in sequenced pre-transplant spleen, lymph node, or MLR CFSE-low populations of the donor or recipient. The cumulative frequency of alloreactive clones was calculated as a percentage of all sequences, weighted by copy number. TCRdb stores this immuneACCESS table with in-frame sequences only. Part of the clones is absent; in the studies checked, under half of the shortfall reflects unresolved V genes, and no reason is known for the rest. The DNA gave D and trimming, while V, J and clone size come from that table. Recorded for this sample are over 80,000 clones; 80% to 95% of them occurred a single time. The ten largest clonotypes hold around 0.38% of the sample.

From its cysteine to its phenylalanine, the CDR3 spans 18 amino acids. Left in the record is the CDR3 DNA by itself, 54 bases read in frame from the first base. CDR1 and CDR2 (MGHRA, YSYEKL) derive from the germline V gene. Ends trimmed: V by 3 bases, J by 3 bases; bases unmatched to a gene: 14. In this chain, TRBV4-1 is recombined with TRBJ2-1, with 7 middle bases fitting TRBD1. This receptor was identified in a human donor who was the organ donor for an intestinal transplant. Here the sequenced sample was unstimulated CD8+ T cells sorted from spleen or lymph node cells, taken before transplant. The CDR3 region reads CASSHLGDGRGSYNEQFF. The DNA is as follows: TGCGCCAGCAGCCACCTCGGTGATGGCAGGGGGAGCTACAATGAGCAGTTCTTC.